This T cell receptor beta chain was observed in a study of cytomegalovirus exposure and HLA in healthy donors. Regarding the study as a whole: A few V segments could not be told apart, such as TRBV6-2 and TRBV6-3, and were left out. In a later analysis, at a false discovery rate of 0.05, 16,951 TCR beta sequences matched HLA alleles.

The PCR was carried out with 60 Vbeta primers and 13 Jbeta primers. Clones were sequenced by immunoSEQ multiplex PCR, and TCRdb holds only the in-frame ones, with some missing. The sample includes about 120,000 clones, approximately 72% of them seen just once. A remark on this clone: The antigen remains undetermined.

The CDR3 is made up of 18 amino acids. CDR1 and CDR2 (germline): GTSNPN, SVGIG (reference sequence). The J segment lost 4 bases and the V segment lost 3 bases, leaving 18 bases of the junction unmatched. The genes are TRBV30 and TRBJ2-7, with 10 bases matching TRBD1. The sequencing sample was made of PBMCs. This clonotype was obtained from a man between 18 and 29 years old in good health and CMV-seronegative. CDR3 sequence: CAWRPSTFDRGRVYEQYF. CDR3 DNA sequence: TGTGCCTGGAGGCCCAGTACCTTCGACAGGGGGCGAGTGTACGAGCAGTACTTC.